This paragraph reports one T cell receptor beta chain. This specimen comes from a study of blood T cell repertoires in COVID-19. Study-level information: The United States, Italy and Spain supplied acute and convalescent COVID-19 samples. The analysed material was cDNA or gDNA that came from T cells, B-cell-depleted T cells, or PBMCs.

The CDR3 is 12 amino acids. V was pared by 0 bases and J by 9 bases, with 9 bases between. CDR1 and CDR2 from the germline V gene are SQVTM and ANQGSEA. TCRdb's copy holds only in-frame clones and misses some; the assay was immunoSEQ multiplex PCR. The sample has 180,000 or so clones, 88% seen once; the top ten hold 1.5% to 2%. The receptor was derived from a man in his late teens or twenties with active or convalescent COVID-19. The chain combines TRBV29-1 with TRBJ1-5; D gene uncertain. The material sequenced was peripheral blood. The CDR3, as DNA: TGCAGCGTTGAAGATCCCCGCGGGCCCCAGCATTTT. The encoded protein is CSVEDPRGPQHF.